The 22 T cell receptor beta chains below were found in one sample sequenced in a study of vaccination and CD4 T cells after COVID-19. Treatment meaning: roughly nine-day PBMC culture with coronavirus spike peptide pools or control peptides (ViraFEST assay). The Oncomine TCR Beta short-read assay was applied to DNA of cultured CD4+ T cells. TCRdb used MiXCR to reprocess the PCR reads, holding one entry per CDR3 protein. Of some 25,000 distinct CDR3 sequences in the sample, around 49% were seen once. No antigen has been assigned to these receptors. Sequencing input: CD4+ T cells from blood, cultured in vitro. The receptors originated from a human donor who had recovered from COVID-19.

CDR3 nucleotides: TGTGCCAGCAGGTACACCGGGGGACAATCCTACAATGAGCAGTTCTTC. Its translation is CASRYTGGQSYNEQFF. The gene calls are TRBV6-5 and TRBJ2-1; TRBD1 or TRBD2 may be the D gene (6 bases each). The CDR3 covers 16 residues. V was pared by 6 bases and J by 1 base, with 16 bases between. Looked up from germline, CDR1 is MNHEY and CDR2 is SVGAGI.

The V call is TRBV12-5, the J call TRBJ2-5; TRBD1 agrees at 9 bases. The CDR3 sequence is 14 residues long. Germline V gene data show CDR1 as LGHNT and CDR2 as FRNRAP. V dropped 5 bases and J dropped 5; count of bases not matched to a gene: 6. Here the CDR3 reads CASGPDRGGETQYF. The CDR3, as DNA: TGTGCTAGTGGTCCGGACAGGGGCGGTGAGACCCAGTACTTC.

V gene TRBV20-1 combines with J gene TRBJ1-6, with 8 bases lining up with TRBD1. The CDR3 totals 17 residues. V lost 0 bases, J lost 8 bases, and 12 bases stayed unmatched. Germline V gene sequence: CDR1 DFQATT, CDR2 SNEGSKA (reference sequence). The CDR3 nucleotides are TGCAGTGCTAGAGACAAATCCGGGACAGGACTAGATTCACCCCTCCACTTT. Amino acids: CSARDKSGTGLDSPLHF.

This clonotype was seen a few times. The gene calls are TRBV27 and TRBJ2-5; TRBD2 agrees at 9 bases. CDR3 size: 15 residues. V lost 6 bases to trimming and J lost 3 bases; unmatched junction nucleotides: 8. Germline V lookup: CDR1 MNHEY, CDR2 SMNVEV (reference sequence). The CDR3 DNA reads as TGTGCCAGCAGGGCAAGCGGACTAGCGAAAGAGACCCAGTACTTC. This gives the protein CASRASGLAKETQYF.

This clonotype has a handful of counts. The chain couples TRBV2 to TRBJ2-5; tentatively, D is TRBD2 (5 bases). Per the germline V gene, CDR1 is SNHLY and CDR2 is FYNNEI. Trimming removed 7 bases from V and 0 bases from J, with 15 bases in between. The CDR3 runs to 15 residues. As DNA, the CDR3 is TGTGCCAGCACTTCAAGCGGAGCGTACCAAGAGACCCAGTACTTC. Its translation: CASTSSGAYQETQYF.

The chain employs TRBV6-1 and TRBJ1-5; D remains ambiguous. Germline V gene sequence: CDR1 MNHNS, CDR2 SASEGT. The CDR3 spans 11 residues. V dropped 8 bases and J dropped 7 bases, with 9 bases sitting between them. CDR3: CASQSGQPQHF. CDR3 nucleotides: TGTGCCAGCCAGTCCGGGCAGCCCCAGCATTTT.

Note on this clonotype: At one of its ends the junction is not consistent with the germline gene, which may arise from a read error. The J gene is TRBJ1-1, the V gene TRBV28, with D maybe TRBD1 (5 bases). The germline V gene encodes CDR1 MDHEN and CDR2 SYDVKM. The CDR3 has 14 residues. CDR3 in amino acids: CASSYWGENTEASF. The CDR3 DNA is TGTGCCAGCAGTTACTGGGGGGAGAACACTGAAGCTTCCTTT.

The rearrangement uses TRBV7-6 and TRBJ1-4; TRBD1 matches at 7 bases. CDR3 length: 14 residues. Trimming took 5 bases from V and 3 from J; bases not matched to a gene: 3. Germline values: CDR1 SGHVS, CDR2 FNYEAQ. CDR3 loop: CASSPGTANEKLFF. DNA for the CDR3: TGTGCCAGCAGCCCTGGGACAGCTAATGAAAAACTGTTTTTT.

This chain links TRBV6-5 with TRBJ2-7, with a weak D call TRBD1 (6 bases). The germline V and J ends were trimmed by 0 bases and 2 bases, with 8 bases remaining between them. The CDR3 runs 14 residues. CDR1 MNHEY and CDR2 SVGAGI come from the germline V gene. Written as DNA, the CDR3 is TGTGCCAGCAGTTACTCGACAGGACCCTACGAGCAGTACTTC. As protein: CASSYSTGPYEQYF.

This clonotype was seen a few times. The chain employs TRBV7-9 and TRBJ1-6, with D maybe TRBD1 (5 bases). The V gene lost 3 bases and the J gene lost 5 bases, with 14 bases spanning the gap. Germline CDR1 reads SEHNR; CDR2 reads FQNEAQ (reference sequence). The CDR3 runs 16 residues. CDR3 in DNA: TGTGCCAGCAGCTTTGGTAGACAGACGAATAATTCACCCCTCCACTTT. Translating it yields CASSFGRQTNNSPLHF. The variable domain in full, with the rest retrieved from reference TRBV7-9 and TRBJ1-6, is DTGVSQNPRHKITKRGQNVTFRCDPISEHNRLYWYRQTLGQGPEFLTYFQNEAQLEKSRLLSDRFSAERPKGSFSTLEIQRTEQGDSAMYLCASSFGRQTNNSPLHFGNGTRLTVT.

The rearrangement uses TRBV6-5 and TRBJ1-5, with D uncertain. Trimming cost V 4 bases and J 5 bases, with 9 bases left between them. The length of the CDR3 is 13 residues. Germline values: CDR1 MNHEY, CDR2 SVGAGI. The CDR3 region has the DNA TGTGCCAGCAGTTTGCTGATCGATCAGCCCCAGCATTTT. Translation: CASSLLIDQPQHF.

The chain links TRBV12-5 to TRBJ1-2; D gene ambiguous. The germline V gene encodes CDR1 LGHNT and CDR2 FRNRAP. The CDR3 runs to 13 residues. The V end was cut by 5 bases, the J end by 7 bases, with 14 bases between. In DNA form, the CDR3 reads TGTGCTAGTGGTATACTGGGTATGCCTGGCTACACCTTC. Amino acid sequence: CASGILGMPGYTF.

Turning to this clonotype: The junction departs from the called germline gene at one end, perhaps through a read error. The chain employs TRBV6-1 and TRBJ1-4, with a tentative D call TRBD1 (5 bases). The CDR3 is made up of 13 amino acids. The V gene's germline CDR1 is MNHNS and CDR2 SASEGT. The CDR3 DNA reads TGTGCCAGCACTGAAGCAGGGTCGGAAAAACTGTTTTTT. Amino acid sequence: CASTEAGSEKLFF.

The genes are TRBV6-1 and TRBJ1-3; 8 bases fit TRBD1. CDR3 size: 15 residues. Germline V gene data show CDR1 as MNHNS and CDR2 as SASEGT. With V trimmed by 5 bases and J by 4 bases, 7 bases remained unmatched. DNA for the CDR3: TGTGCCAGCAGTAAGGGACAGGCTGGGGGAAACACCATATATTTT. Protein: CASSKGQAGGNTIYF.

J is TRBJ2-4 and V is TRBV10-3; 9 bases align to TRBD2. CDR1 and CDR2 from the germline V gene are ENHRY and SYGVKD. Trimming removed 4 bases from V and 2 bases from J; junction bases left unmatched: 9. This CDR3 has 17 amino acids. Here the CDR3 reads CAISGAGGGVTKNIQYF. The CDR3 bases are TGTGCCATCAGTGGAGCGGGGGGCGGAGTGACCAAAAACATTCAGTACTTC.

The chain is built from TRBV12-3 or TRBV12-4 and TRBJ1-5; D ambiguous. Trimming pared 8 bases from V and 7 bases from J, leaving 12 bases between. The CDR3 is 12 residues long. CDR3 residues: CASSGPGQPQHF. The CDR3 nucleotides read TGTGCCAGCTCGGGCCCCGGGCAGCCCCAGCATTTT.

In this sample, this clonotype turned up a few times. This sequence joins TRBV20-1 and TRBJ2-1, with D possibly TRBD2 on 6 matching bases. There are 15 residues in the CDR3. The ends were cut back, 5 bases at V and 2 bases at J, with 16 bases in the middle. Germline-derived CDR1 and CDR2 are DFQATT and SNEGSKA (reference sequence). CDR3 coding DNA: TGCAGTGCTCCCCCGGGGCGCGGGACCTACAATGAGCAGTTCTTC. Translation gives CSAPPGRGTYNEQFF.

This clonotype was seen only a few times. The rearrangement joins TRBV20-1 to TRBJ2-1, with a tentative D call TRBD1 (6 bases). With 5 bases removed from V and 7 bases from J, the gap between germline ends came to 9 bases. Germline V gene lookup returns CDR1 DFQATT and CDR2 SNEGSKA (reference sequence). The length of the CDR3 is 11 residues. CDR3 protein: CSALQGNEQFF. The CDR3 DNA follows: TGCAGTGCTTTACAGGGTAATGAGCAGTTCTTC.

Only a few counts were recorded for this clonotype. The chain has TRBV6-5 and TRBJ1-1; 7 nucleotides agree with TRBD1. The CDR3 contains 17 residues. The germline V gene has CDR1 MNHEY and CDR2 SVGAGI. V shed 2 bases, J shed 6 bases, and the junction held 15 bases outside the gene matches. The CDR3 sequence is CASSYQMTGTDFAEAFF. In nucleotides, the CDR3 is TGTGCCAGCAGTTACCAAATGACAGGGACGGATTTCGCTGAAGCTTTCTTT.

This clonotype was seen only a few times. The chain joins TRBV11-3 to TRBJ2-2; TRBD1 matches at 8 bases. Germline CDR1 SGHNT, CDR2 YENEEA. The CDR3 runs 15 residues. The V gene end was trimmed by 5 bases and the J gene end by 4 bases; junction bases not matched to a gene: 6. The DNA for the CDR3 is TGTGCCAGCAGCCAGGACGGGACAGGCACCGGGGAGCTGTTTTTT. It translates to CASSQDGTGTGELFF.

This chain links TRBV6-1 with TRBJ1-2; 10 bases fit TRBD1. Unmatched junction bases numbered 5, after V lost 7 bases and J lost 3 bases. CDR3 size: 14 residues. The germline CDR1 and CDR2 sequences are MNHNS and SASEGT. CDR3 sequence reads: CASKLGQGDYGYTF. In DNA form, the CDR3 reads TGTGCCAGCAAGTTAGGACAGGGGGACTATGGCTACACCTTC.

This clonotype has just a few counts. The chain combines TRBV24-1 with TRBJ1-5, with 9 bases lining up with TRBD1. This CDR3 comprises 15 residues. The ends lost 6 bases at V and 5 bases at J; junction bases unmatched: 7. In germline, CDR1 is KGHDR, CDR2 SFDVKD. This CDR3 is CATSTGQGPDQPQHF. Written as DNA, the CDR3 is TGTGCCACCAGTACGGGACAGGGCCCCGATCAGCCCCAGCATTTT.